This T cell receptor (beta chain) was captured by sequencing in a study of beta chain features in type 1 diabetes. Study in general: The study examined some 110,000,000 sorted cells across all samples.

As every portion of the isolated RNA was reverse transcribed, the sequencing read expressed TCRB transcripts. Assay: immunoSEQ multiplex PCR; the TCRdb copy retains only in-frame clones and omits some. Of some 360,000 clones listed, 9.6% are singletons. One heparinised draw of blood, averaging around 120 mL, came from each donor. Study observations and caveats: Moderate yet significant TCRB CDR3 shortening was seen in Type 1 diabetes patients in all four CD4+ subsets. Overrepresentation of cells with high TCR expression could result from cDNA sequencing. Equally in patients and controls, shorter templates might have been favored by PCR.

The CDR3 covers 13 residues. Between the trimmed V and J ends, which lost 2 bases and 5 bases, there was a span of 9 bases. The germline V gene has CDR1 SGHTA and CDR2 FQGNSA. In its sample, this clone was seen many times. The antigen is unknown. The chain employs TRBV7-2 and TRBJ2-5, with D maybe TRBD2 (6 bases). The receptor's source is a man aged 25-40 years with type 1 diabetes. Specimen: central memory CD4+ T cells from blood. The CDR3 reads CASSLSGPETQYF. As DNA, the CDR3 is TGTGCCAGCAGCTTAAGCGGGCCGGAGACCCAGTACTTC.